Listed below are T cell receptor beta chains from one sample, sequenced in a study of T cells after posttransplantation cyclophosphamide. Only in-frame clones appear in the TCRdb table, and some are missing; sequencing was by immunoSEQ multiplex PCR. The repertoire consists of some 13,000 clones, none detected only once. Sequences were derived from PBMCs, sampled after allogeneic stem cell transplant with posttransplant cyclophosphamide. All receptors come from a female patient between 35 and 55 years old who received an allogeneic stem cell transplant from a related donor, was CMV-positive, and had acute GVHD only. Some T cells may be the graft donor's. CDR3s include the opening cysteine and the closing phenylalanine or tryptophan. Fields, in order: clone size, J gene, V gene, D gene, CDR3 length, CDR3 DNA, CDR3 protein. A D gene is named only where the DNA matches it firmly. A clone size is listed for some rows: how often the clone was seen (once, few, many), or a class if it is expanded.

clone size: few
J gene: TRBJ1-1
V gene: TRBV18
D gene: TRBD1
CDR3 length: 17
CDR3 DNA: TGTGCCAGCTCACAACAAACCGGGACAGGATTGAACACTGAAGCTTTCTTT
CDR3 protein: CASSQQTGTGLNTEAFF

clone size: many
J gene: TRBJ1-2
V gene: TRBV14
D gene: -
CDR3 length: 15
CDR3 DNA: TGTGCCAGCAGCCAAGGAGACGGGACTTCCTATGGCTACACCTTC
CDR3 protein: CASSQGDGTSYGYTF

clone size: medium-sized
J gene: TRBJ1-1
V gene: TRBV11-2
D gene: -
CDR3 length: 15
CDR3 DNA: TGTGCCAGCAGCTTAGTGGTTCAGGTGAACACTGAAGCTTTCTTT
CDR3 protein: CASSLVVQVNTEAFF

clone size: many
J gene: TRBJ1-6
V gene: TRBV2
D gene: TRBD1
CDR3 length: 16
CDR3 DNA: TGTGCCAGCATCGGGACAGCGAGCTCCTATAATTCACCCCTCCACTTT
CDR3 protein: CASIGTASSYNSPLHF

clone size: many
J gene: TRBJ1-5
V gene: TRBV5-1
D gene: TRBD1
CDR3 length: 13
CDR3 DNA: TGCGCCCGGGACAGGGCTAGCAATCAGCCCCAGCATTTT
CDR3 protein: CARDRASNQPQHF

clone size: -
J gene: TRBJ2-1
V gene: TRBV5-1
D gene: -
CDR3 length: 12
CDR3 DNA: TGCGCCAGCAGCTCTTCTAGACCTGAGCAGTTCTTC
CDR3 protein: CASSSSRPEQFF

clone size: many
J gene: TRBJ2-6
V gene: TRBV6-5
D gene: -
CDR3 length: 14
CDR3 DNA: TGTGCCAGCACTCCGAGTTCTGGGGCCAACGTCCTGACTTTC
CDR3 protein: CASTPSSGANVLTF

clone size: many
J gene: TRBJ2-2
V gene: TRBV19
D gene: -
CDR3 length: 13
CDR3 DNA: TGTGCCAGTAGCAGAATACACACCGGGGAGCTGTTTTTT
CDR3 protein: CASSRIHTGELFF

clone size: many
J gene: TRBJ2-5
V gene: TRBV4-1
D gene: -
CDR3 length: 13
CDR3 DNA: TGCGCCAGCAGCCAATCGCTACTGGCGGCCCAGTACTTC
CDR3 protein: CASSQSLLAAQYF

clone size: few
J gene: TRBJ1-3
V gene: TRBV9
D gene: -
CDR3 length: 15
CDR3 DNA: TGTGCCAGCAGCGTAGGGGCAGGGACTGGAAACACCATATATTTT
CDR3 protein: CASSVGAGTGNTIYF

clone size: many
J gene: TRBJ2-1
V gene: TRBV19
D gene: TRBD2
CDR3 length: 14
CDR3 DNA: TGTGCCAGTAGTATGCGGGGGGCCTACAATGAGCAGTTCTTC
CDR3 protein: CASSMRGAYNEQFF

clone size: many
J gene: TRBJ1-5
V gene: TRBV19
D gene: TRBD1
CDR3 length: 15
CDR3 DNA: TGTGCCAGTAGTATCTGGACAGGCGACAATCAGCCCCAGCATTTT
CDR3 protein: CASSIWTGDNQPQHF

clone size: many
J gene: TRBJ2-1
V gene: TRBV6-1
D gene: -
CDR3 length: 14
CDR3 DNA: TGTGCCAGCGTTATGGGGGCGCTGGGCAATGAGCAGTTCTTC
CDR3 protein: CASVMGALGNEQFF

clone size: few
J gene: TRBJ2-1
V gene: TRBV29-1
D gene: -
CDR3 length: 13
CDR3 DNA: TGCAGCGTTGTGGTTAGGAGCGGCAATGAGCAGTTCTTC
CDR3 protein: CSVVVRSGNEQFF

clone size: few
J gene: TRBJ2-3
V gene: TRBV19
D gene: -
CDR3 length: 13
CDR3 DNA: TGTGCCAGTATCGGGTCTGAGACAGATACGCAGTATTTT
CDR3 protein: CASIGSETDTQYF

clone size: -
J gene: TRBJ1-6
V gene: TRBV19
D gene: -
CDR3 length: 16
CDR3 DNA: TGTGCCAGTAGTAGCCCCCAGGGAACATCCAATTCACCCCTCCACTTT
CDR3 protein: CASSSPQGTSNSPLHF

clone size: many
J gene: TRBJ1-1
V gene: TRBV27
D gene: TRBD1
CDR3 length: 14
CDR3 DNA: TGTGCCAGCACCAGGGACAGGGTGAGTGGTGAAGCTTTCTTT
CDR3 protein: CASTRDRVSGEAFF

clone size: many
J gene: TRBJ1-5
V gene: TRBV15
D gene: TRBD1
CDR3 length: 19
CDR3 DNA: TGTGCCACCAGCAACAGAGGTGTTAAAGACAGGGGGAAGGATCAGCCCCAGCATTTT
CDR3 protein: CATSNRGVKDRGKDQPQHF

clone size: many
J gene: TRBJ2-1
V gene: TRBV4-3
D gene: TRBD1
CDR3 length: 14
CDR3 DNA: TGCGCCAGCAGCCAAGGGACAGGGGTCGGTGAGCAGTTCTTC
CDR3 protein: CASSQGTGVGEQFF

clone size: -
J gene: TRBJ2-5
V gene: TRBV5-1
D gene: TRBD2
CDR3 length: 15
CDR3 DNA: TGCGCCAGCAGCCAAGGGACGTCGGGGGGGGAGACCCAGTACTTC
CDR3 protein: CASSQGTSGGETQYF

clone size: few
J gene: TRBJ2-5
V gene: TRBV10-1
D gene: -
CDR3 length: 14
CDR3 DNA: TGCGCCAGCATAATTAGCGCACGCCAAGAGACCCAGTACTTC
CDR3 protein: CASIISARQETQYF

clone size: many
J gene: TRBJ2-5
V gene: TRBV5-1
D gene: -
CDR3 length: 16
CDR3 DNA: TGCGCCAGCAGCTTGTTTCGGGGGGCAGGTCAAGAGACCCAGTACTTC
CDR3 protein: CASSLFRGAGQETQYF

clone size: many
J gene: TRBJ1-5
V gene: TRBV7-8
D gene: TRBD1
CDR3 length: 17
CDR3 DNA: TGTGCCAGCAGCCCGCCTAGGAGACAGGGGGTGAACCAGCCCCAGCATTTT
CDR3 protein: CASSPPRRQGVNQPQHF

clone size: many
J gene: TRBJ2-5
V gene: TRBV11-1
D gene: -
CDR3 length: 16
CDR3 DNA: TGTGCCAGCAGCCCAAGCCGACAGTCCCTAATGGAGACCCAGTACTTC
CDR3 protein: CASSPSRQSLMETQYF

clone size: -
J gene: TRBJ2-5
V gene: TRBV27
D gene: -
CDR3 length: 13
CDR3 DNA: TGTGCCAGCAGTTTAATAAGGGGGGAGACCCAGTACTTC
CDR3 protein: CASSLIRGETQYF